Presented here are 13 T cell receptor beta chains from one specimen sequenced in a study of T-cell reconstitution after alpha-beta-depleted transplantation in children. During its preparation, the TCRbeta library received unique molecular identifiers. From the PCR reads, TCRdb called clonotypes with MiXCR, one entry per CDR3 protein. The sample lists 440,000 or so distinct CDR3 sequences, around 46% occurring once. The starting material was PBMCs, obtained before TCRalphabeta/CD19-depleted stem cell transplant. Source of these receptors: a girl aged 2 to 9 with aplastic anemia, due to receive a stem cell transplant.

This clonotype was counted a few times. The rearrangement joins TRBV20-1 to TRBJ2-5; TRBD2 matches 8 bases. Unmatched junction bases numbered 9, after V lost 3 bases and J lost 0 bases. This CDR3 region has 16 residues. The germline V gene has CDR1 DFQATT and CDR2 SNEGSKA (reference sequence). CDR3 amino acids: CSARKPGGQYQETQYF. CDR3 coding DNA: TGCAGTGCTAGGAAACCGGGGGGGCAGTACCAAGAGACCCAGTACTTC.

This clonotype has only a few counts. This chain connects TRBV7-9 to TRBJ2-1; D possibly corresponds to TRBD2 (7 bases). Germline CDR1 and CDR2: SEHNR and FQNEAQ (reference sequence). The V and J ends lost 5 bases and 8 bases respectively, with 19 bases between them. The CDR3 totals 15 residues. Here the CDR3 DNA reads TGTGCCAGCAGCCAAAGTGGGGTAGGGGGGGATGAGCAGTTCTTC. Its protein is CASSQSGVGGDEQFF.

The V call is TRBV18, the J call TRBJ1-5, with D possibly being TRBD1 (6 bases). CDR1 is KGHSH and CDR2 is LQKENI in the germline V gene. CDR3 length: 15 residues. Trimming cost V 2 bases and J 11 bases, with 19 bases left between them. The CDR3 DNA sequence: TGTGCCAGCTCACCAAAGAACGGGGGCGTCCTGACCCAGCATTTT. This translates into CASSPKNGGVLTQHF.

V and J are TRBV5-1 and TRBJ2-6; TRBD2 might be the D (6 bases). Trimming left V 7 bases short and J 0 bases short, with 20 bases between. This CDR3 is 18 amino acids long. Germline assignment: CDR1 SGHRS and CDR2 YFSETQ. The CDR3 region has the DNA TGCGCCAGCGGGCGGGGACCCACCGAGAGCTCTGGGGCCAACGTCCTGACTTTC. Translating it yields CASGRGPTESSGANVLTF. The whole variable domain, remainder taken from reference TRBV5-1 and TRBJ2-6, is KAGVTQTPRYLIKTRGQQVTLSCSPISGHRSVSWYQQTPGQGLQFLFEYFSETQRNKGNFPGRFSGRQFSNSRSEMNVSTLELGDSALYLCASGRGPTESSGANVLTFGAGSRLTVL.

This clonotype has a count of ten or more. This rearrangement joins TRBV20-1 to TRBJ1-6; 10 bases are a match to TRBD1. The CDR3 consists of 16 residues. The V gene's germline CDR1 is DFQATT and CDR2 SNEGSKA (reference sequence). With V trimmed by 3 bases and J by 9 bases, 11 bases remained unmatched. The CDR3 protein is CSASTPRQGASSPLHF. CDR3 nucleotides: TGCAGTGCTAGCACCCCCCGACAGGGGGCTAGTTCACCCCTCCACTTT.

This chain uses TRBV20-1 with TRBJ2-1; D perhaps matches TRBD1 (6 bases). This CDR3 has 13 amino acids. V lost 4 bases, J lost 6 bases, and 13 bases lay in between. Germline-derived CDR1 and CDR2 are DFQATT and SNEGSKA (reference sequence). CDR3 in DNA: TGCAGTGCTAACCATCAGGGGTTCAATGAGCAGTTCTTC. Its translation is CSANHQGFNEQFF.

This clonotype was detected many times. V usage is TRBV3-1 and J usage is TRBJ2-5, with D possibly being TRBD2 (6 bases). CDR1 is LGHDT and CDR2 is YNNKEL in the germline V gene (reference sequence). The CDR3 runs 15 residues. The V end lost 4 bases, the J end lost 1 base, and 13 bases lay between the germline ends. The CDR3 reads CASSRTGTFQETQYF. The CDR3, as DNA: TGTGCCAGCAGCCGGACCGGGACTTTCCAAGAGACCCAGTACTTC.

This chain uses TRBV7-9 with TRBJ2-1, with D hard to call. Germline assignment: CDR1 SEHNR and CDR2 FQNEAQ (reference sequence). The CDR3 contains 13 residues. The V end was cut by 2 bases, the J end by 4 bases, with 6 bases between. The DNA for the CDR3 is TGTGCCAGCAGCTTACCACTGTACAATGAGCAGTTCTTC. Encoded protein: CASSLPLYNEQFF. Combining the CDR3 with reference TRBV7-9 and TRBJ2-1 gives the whole variable domain DTGVSQNPRHKITKRGQNVTFRCDPISEHNRLYWYRQTLGQGPEFLTYFQNEAQLEKSRLLSDRFSAERPKGSFSTLEIQRTEQGDSAMYLCASSLPLYNEQFFGPGTRLTVL.

The chain combines TRBV15 with TRBJ1-5; D perhaps matches TRBD1 (5 bases). V gave up 8 bases and J gave up 6 bases, with 23 bases separating them. The CDR3 runs 16 residues. Germline assignment: CDR1 LNHNV and CDR2 YYDKDF (reference sequence). CDR3 in DNA: TGTGCCACCTCCCCCCGGTGGGGGAAGGGCCCTCAGCCCCAGCATTTT. Its translation is CATSPRWGKGPQPQHF.

The V and J genes are TRBV19 and TRBJ2-7, with 7 bases that match TRBD1. The V segment lost 11 bases and the J segment 5 bases; nucleotides outside the gene matches: 12. CDR3 length: 13 amino acids. The germline CDR1 and CDR2 sequences are LNHDA and SQIVND (reference sequence). The CDR3, as DNA: TGTGCCTTACAAGGGGGCTCTCTGGACGAGCAGTACTTC. It translates to CALQGGSLDEQYF.

V and J are TRBV28 and TRBJ2-4, with 8 nucleotides matching TRBD1. The V gene end was trimmed by 4 bases and the J gene end by 1 base; junction bases not matched to a gene: 3. The CDR3 loop spans 15 amino acids. Germline assignment: CDR1 MDHEN and CDR2 SYDVKM. For the CDR3, the DNA is TGTGCCAGCAGTTCCCGACAGGGGGCCAAAAACATTCAGTACTTC. It specifies CASSSRQGAKNIQYF.

The V and J genes are TRBV20-1 and TRBJ2-7; 9 positions agree with TRBD1. The junction had 8 bases not matched to a gene; V was cut back by 0 bases and J by 5 bases. CDR1 and CDR2 from the germline V gene are DFQATT and SNEGSKA (reference sequence). The CDR3 spans 15 residues. The CDR3 DNA reads TGCAGTGCTAGAGATGGACAGGGGCTGAAGGACGAGCAGTACTTC. Encoded protein: CSARDGQGLKDEQYF.

This clonotype showed up just once. The V gene is TRBV20-1, the J gene TRBJ1-5; 7 positions match TRBD1. CDR1 and CDR2 from the germline V gene are DFQATT and SNEGSKA (reference sequence). This CDR3 region has 15 residues. V was pared by 4 bases and J by 5 bases, with 11 bases of the junction left unmatched. The CDR3 protein is CSAIPRGLRDQPQHF. The CDR3 DNA reads TGCAGTGCTATTCCAAGGGGGCTTAGGGATCAGCCCCAGCATTTT.